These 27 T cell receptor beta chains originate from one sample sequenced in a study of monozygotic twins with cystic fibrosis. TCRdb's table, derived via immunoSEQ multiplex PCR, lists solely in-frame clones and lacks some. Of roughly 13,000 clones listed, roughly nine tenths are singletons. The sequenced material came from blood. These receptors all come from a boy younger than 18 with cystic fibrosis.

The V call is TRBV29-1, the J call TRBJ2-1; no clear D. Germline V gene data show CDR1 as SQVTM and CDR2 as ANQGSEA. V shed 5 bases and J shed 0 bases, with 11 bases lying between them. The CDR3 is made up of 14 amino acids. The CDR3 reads CSVLQWSSYNEQFF. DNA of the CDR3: TGCAGCGTTTTACAATGGAGCTCCTACAATGAGCAGTTCTTC.

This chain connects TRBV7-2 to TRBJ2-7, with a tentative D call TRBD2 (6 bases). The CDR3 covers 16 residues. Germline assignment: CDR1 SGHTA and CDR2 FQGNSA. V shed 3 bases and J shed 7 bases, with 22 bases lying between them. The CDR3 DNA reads TGTGCCAGCAGCTTTGGCTGGGGACTTTCTGGCGGGGAGCAGTACTTC. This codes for CASSFGWGLSGGEQYF.

CDR3 DNA sequence: TGCGCCAGCAGCCAAGAGTCAGCGGACACCATATATTTT. Its protein product is CASSQESADTIYF. The rearrangement links TRBV4-1 to TRBJ1-3; D unresolved. CDR3 length: 13 residues. Germline CDR1 reads MGHRA; CDR2 reads YSYEKL. Trimming removed 0 bases at V and 8 bases at J, with 8 bases between.

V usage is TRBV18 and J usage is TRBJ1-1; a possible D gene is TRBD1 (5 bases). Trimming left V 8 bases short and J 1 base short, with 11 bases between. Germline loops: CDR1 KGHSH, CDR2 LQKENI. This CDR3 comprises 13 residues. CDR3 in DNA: TGTGCCAGCGAGAGGGGCCAGAACACTGAAGCTTTCTTT. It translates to CASERGQNTEAFF. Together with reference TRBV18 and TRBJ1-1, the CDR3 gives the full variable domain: NAGVMQNPRHLVRRRGQEARLRCSPMKGHSHVYWYRQLPEEGLKFMVYLQKENIIDESGMPKERFSAEFPKEGPSILRIQQVVRGDSAAYFCASERGQNTEAFFGQGTRLTVV.

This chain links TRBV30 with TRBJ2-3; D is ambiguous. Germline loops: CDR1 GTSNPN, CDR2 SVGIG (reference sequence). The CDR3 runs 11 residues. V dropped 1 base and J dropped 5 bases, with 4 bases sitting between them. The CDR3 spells CAWSGGDTQYF. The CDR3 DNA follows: TGTGCCTGGAGTGGAGGAGATACGCAGTATTTT.

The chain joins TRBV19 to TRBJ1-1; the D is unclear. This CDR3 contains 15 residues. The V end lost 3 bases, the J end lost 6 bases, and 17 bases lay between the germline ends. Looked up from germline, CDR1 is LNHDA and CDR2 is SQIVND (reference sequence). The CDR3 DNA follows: TGTGCCAGTAGTATTCAACTCCAAGCGGGCGCTGAAGCTTTCTTT. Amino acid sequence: CASSIQLQAGAEAFF.

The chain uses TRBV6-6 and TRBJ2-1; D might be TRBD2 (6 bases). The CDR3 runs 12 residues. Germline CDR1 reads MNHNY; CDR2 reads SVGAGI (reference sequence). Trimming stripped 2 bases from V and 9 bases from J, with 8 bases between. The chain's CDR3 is CASSYISGEQFF. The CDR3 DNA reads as TGTGCCAGCAGTTACATTAGCGGTGAGCAGTTCTTC.

The CDR3 DNA is TGCGCCAGCAGCCTGATACTAGCTATCGATACGCAGTATTTT. This sequence encodes CASSLILAIDTQYF. The gene calls are TRBV4-1 and TRBJ2-3; maybe TRBD2 (6 bases). This CDR3 spans 14 amino acids. V was cut by 4 bases and J by 6 bases, with 14 bases left in between. Germline assignment: CDR1 MGHRA and CDR2 YSYEKL.

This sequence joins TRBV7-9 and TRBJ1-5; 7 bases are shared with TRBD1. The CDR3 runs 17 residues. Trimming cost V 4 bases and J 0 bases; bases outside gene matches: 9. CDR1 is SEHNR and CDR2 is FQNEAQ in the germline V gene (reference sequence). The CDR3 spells CASSSSWDSDSNQPQHF. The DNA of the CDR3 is TGTGCCAGCAGCTCTTCCTGGGACAGCGATAGCAATCAGCCCCAGCATTTT.

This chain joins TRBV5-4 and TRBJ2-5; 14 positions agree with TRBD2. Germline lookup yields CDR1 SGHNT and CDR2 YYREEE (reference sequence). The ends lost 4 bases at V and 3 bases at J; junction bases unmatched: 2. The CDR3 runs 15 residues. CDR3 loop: CASSAGLAGEETQYF. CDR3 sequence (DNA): TGTGCCAGCAGCGCGGGACTAGCGGGAGAAGAGACCCAGTACTTC.

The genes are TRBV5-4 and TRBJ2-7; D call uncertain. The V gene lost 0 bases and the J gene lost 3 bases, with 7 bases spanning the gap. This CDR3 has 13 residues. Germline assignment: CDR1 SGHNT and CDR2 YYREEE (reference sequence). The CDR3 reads CASSLARGYEQYF. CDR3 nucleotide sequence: TGTGCCAGCAGCTTGGCGAGAGGCTACGAGCAGTACTTC.

The CDR3 protein is CASSLESRGLTEAFF. CDR3 bases: TGTGCCAGCAGCTTGGAATCTAGGGGGTTAACTGAAGCTTTCTTT. The chain links TRBV5-4 to TRBJ1-1; D is possibly TRBD1 (6 bases). CDR3 length: 15 amino acids. Germline assignment: CDR1 SGHNT and CDR2 YYREEE (reference sequence). Between the trimmed V and J ends, which lost 0 bases and 5 bases, there was a span of 14 bases.

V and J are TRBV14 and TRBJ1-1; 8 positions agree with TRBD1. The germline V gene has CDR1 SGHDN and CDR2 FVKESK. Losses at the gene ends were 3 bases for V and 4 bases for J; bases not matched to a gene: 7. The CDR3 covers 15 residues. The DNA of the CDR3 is TGTGCCAGCAGCCATCTCCGGACAGGGAGCACTGAAGCTTTCTTT. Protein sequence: CASSHLRTGSTEAFF.

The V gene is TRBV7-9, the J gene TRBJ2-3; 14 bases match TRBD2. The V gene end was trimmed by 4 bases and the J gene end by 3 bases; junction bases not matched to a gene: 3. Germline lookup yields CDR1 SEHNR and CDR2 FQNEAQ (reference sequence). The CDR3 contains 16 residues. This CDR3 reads CASSSGTSGGTDTQYF. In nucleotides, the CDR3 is TGTGCCAGCAGCTCAGGGACTAGCGGGGGTACAGATACGCAGTATTTT.

CDR3 sequence (DNA): TGTGCCAGCAGACAGGGGAGGGATCAGCCCCAGCATTTT. Residues: CASRQGRDQPQHF. The chain employs TRBV2 and TRBJ1-5, with TRBD1 identical over 7 bases. CDR1 SNHLY and CDR2 FYNNEI come from the germline V gene. V shed 6 bases and J 5 bases; nucleotides not matched to a gene: 4. CDR3 size: 13 residues.

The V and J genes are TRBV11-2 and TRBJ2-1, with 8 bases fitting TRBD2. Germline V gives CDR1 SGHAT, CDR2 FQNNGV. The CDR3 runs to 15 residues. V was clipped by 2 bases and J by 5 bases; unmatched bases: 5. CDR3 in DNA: TGTGCCAGCAGCTTATTGGCGGGGGGTAACAATGAGCAGTTCTTC. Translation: CASSLLAGGNNEQFF.

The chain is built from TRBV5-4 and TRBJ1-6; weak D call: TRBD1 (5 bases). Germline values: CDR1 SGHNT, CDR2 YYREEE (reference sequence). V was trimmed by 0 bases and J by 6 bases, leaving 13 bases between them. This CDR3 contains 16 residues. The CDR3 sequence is CASSLVSGGSNSPLHF. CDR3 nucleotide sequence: TGTGCCAGCAGCTTGGTTTCGGGGGGTAGTAATTCACCCCTCCACTTT.

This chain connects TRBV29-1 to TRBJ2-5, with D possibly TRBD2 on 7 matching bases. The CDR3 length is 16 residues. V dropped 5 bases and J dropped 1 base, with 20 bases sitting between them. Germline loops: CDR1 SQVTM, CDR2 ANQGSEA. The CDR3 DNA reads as TGCAGCGTTAGGGGGGGCGCTGCTACAATCCAAGAGACCCAGTACTTC. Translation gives CSVRGGAATIQETQYF.

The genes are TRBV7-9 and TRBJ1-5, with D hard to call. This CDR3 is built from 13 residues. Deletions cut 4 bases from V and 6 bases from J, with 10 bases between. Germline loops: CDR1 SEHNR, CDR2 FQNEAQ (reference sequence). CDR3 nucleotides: TGTGCCAGCAGCTCCGGACCCGGTCAGCCCCAGCATTTT. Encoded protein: CASSSGPGQPQHF.

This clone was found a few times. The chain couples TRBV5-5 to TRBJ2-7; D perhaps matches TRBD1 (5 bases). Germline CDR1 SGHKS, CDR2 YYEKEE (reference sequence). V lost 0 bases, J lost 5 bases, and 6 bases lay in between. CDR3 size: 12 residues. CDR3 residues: CASSLGGHEQYF. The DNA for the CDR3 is TGTGCCAGCAGCTTGGGGGGCCACGAGCAGTACTTC.

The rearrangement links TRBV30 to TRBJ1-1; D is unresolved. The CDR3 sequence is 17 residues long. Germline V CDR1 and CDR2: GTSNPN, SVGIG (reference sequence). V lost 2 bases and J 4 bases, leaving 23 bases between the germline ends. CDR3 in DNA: TGTGCCTGGAGTTTCACTATAGTTGGACCGCTGTTCACTGAAGCTTTCTTT. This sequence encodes CAWSFTIVGPLFTEAFF.

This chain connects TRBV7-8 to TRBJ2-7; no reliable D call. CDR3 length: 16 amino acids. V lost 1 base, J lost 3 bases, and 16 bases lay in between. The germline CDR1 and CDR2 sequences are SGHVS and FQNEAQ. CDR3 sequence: CASSLVATQSDYEQYF. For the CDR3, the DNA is TGTGCCAGCAGCTTAGTGGCGACACAGAGCGACTACGAGCAGTACTTC.

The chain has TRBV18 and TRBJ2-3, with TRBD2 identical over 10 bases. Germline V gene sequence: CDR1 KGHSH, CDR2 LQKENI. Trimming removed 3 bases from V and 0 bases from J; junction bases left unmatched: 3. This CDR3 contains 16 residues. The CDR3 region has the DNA TGTGCCAGCTCACCGAAACTAGCGGGGAGCACAGATACGCAGTATTTT. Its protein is CASSPKLAGSTDTQYF.

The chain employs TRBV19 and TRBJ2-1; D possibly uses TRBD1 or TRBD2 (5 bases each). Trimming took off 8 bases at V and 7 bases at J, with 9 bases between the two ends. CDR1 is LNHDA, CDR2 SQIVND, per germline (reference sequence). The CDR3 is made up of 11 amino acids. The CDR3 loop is CASHWGNEQFF. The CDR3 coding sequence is TGTGCCAGTCACTGGGGGAATGAGCAGTTCTTC.

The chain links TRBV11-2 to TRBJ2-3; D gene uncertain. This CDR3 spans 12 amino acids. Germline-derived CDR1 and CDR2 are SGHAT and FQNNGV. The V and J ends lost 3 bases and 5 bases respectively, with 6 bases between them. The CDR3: CASSLERDTQYF. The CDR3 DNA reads TGTGCCAGCAGCTTGGAAAGAGATACGCAGTATTTT.

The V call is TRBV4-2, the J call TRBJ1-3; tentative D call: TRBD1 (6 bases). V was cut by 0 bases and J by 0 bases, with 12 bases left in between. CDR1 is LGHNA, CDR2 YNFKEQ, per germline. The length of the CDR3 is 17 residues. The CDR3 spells CASSQDPDSISGNTIYF. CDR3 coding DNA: TGTGCCAGCAGCCAAGATCCGGACAGCATCTCTGGAAACACCATATATTTT.

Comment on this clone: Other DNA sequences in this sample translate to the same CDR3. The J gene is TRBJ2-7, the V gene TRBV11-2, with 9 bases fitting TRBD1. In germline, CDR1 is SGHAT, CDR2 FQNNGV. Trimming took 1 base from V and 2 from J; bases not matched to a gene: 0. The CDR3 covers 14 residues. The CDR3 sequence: CASSLGTGAYEQYF. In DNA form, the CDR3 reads TGTGCCAGCAGCTTAGGGACAGGGGCCTACGAGCAGTACTTC.